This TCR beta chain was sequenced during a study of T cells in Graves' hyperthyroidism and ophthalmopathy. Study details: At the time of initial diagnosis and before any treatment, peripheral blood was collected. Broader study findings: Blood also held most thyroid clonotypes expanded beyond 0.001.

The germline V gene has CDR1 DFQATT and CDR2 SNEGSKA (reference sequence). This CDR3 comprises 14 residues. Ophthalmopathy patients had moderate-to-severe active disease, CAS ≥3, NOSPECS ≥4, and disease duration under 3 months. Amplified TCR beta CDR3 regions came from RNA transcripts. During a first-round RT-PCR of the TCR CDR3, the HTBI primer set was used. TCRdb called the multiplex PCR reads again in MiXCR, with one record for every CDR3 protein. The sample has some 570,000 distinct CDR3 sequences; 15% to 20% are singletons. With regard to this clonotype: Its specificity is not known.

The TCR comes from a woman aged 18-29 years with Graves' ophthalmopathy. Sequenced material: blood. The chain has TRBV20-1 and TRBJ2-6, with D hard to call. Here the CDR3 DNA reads TGCAGCACTAATAGTAACTCTGGGGCCAACGTCCTGACTTTC. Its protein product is CSTNSNSGANVLTF.